A single sample is the source of the 19 T cell receptor beta chains below, sequenced in a study of T cells in Graves' hyperthyroidism and ophthalmopathy. Amplification of TCR beta CDR3 regions used RNA as the template. The primer set for the first-round RT-PCR of the TCR CDR3 was HTBI. MiXCR, run by TCRdb on the multiplex PCR reads, gives a single entry per CDR3 protein. The sample lists around 540,000 distinct CDR3 sequences, roughly 15% occurring once. The sample consisted of blood. The receptors derive from a woman in her 30s with Graves' ophthalmopathy.

This clonotype was seen many times. V is TRBV2 and J is TRBJ2-3; TRBD2 agrees at 9 bases. V shed 1 base, J shed 2 bases, and the junction held 4 bases outside the gene matches. This CDR3 spans 16 amino acids. CDR1 and CDR2 from the germline V gene are SNHLY and FYNNEI. The CDR3: CASSEVTSGITDTQYF. The CDR3 nucleotides read TGTGCCAGCAGTGAAGTGACTAGCGGCATCACAGATACGCAGTATTTT.

There are many counts of this clonotype. The chain carries TRBV6-1 and TRBJ1-1; D might be TRBD1 (6 bases). The V end was cut by 6 bases, the J end by 1 base, with 12 bases between. The CDR3 extends over 14 amino acids. Germline V gives CDR1 MNHNS, CDR2 SASEGT. The CDR3 loop reads CASRPGHQNTEAFF. The CDR3 nucleotides are TGTGCCAGCAGACCGGGACACCAGAACACTGAAGCTTTCTTT.

Ten or more counts support this clonotype. The rearrangement links TRBV29-1 to TRBJ2-7, with TRBD1 identical over 11 bases. CDR3 length: 12 amino acids. Germline loops: CDR1 SQVTM, CDR2 ANQGSEA. J lost 7 bases, V lost 6 bases, and 5 bases had no gene match. The CDR3 DNA is TGCAGCGTCCCGGGACAGGGGGGGGAGCAGTACTTC. Residues: CSVPGQGGEQYF.

This clonotype was counted a few times. The CDR3 coding sequence is TGTGCCAGCAGCCTTAACTTGGGGAATTCACCCCTCCACTTT. Its translation: CASSLNLGNSPLHF. The V and J genes are TRBV14 and TRBJ1-6; D unclear. The length of the CDR3 is 14 residues. V was cut by 4 bases and J by 7 bases, with 11 bases left in between. Germline V lookup: CDR1 SGHDN, CDR2 FVKESK.

The CDR3 loop is CASSLRNTDTQYF. The DNA of the CDR3 is TGTGCCAGCAGTTTACGGAACACAGATACGCAGTATTTT. The V and J genes are TRBV2 and TRBJ2-3; D gene uncertain. The V end lost 5 bases, the J end lost 2 bases, and 8 bases lay between the germline ends. The CDR3 is 13 amino acids. The germline CDR1 and CDR2 sequences are SNHLY and FYNNEI.

This clonotype has at least ten counts. The gene calls are TRBV20-1 and TRBJ2-7; 12 bases are shared with TRBD1. V was pared by 6 bases and J by 6 bases, with 15 bases of the junction left unmatched. Germline V gives CDR1 DFQATT, CDR2 SNEGSKA (reference sequence). The CDR3 covers 16 residues. CDR3 nucleotides: TGCAGTGCGGGTCCGGGACAGGGGGCGATAAGCATCGAGCAGTACTTC. This gives the protein CSAGPGQGAISIEQYF.

V and J are TRBV7-2 and TRBJ2-4, with D hard to call. Germline loops: CDR1 SGHTA, CDR2 FQGNSA. Trimming removed 5 bases at V and 1 base at J, with 15 bases between. The CDR3 consists of 16 residues. CDR3 in amino acids: CASSLLILGAKNIQYF. The DNA for the CDR3 is TGTGCCAGCAGCCTACTTATCCTGGGGGCCAAAAACATTCAGTACTTC.

The genes are TRBV29-1 and TRBJ2-7; no clear D. Germline values: CDR1 SQVTM, CDR2 ANQGSEA. CDR3 length: 12 amino acids. The ends were cut back, 3 bases at V and 5 bases at J, with 11 bases in the middle. Written as DNA, the CDR3 is TGCAGCGTTGACATCGCCACGGACGAGCAGTACTTC. Translation: CSVDIATDEQYF.

The chain uses TRBV20-1 and TRBJ1-5; D possibly corresponds to TRBD1 (6 bases). V dropped 5 bases and J dropped 6 bases, with 20 bases sitting between them. CDR1 is DFQATT, CDR2 SNEGSKA, per germline (reference sequence). The CDR3 has 15 amino acids. CDR3 DNA sequence: TGCAGTGCTCAAGGGGGGGGGGGAGGAATTCAGCCCCAGCATTTT. Residues: CSAQGGGGGIQPQHF.

The J gene is TRBJ1-2, the V gene TRBV25-1; TRBD1 matches at 7 bases. This CDR3 is 19 amino acids long. CDR1 and CDR2 (germline): MGHDK, SYGVNS. J was trimmed by 0 bases and V by 6 bases; bases with no gene match: 19. Written as DNA, the CDR3 is TGTGCCAGCAGACCCCATGGGGACAGTATCTACTCAGCTAACTATGGCTACACCTTC. Protein product: CASRPHGDSIYSANYGYTF.

Of note for this clonotype: One end of the junction varies from germline; a read error may be responsible. J is TRBJ2-5 and V is TRBV28, with a weak D call TRBD1 (5 bases). This CDR3 has 14 residues. In germline, CDR1 is MDHEN, CDR2 SYDVKM. The CDR3 sequence: CVSSPSLAGETQYF. The CDR3, as DNA: TGTGTCAGCAGCCCCTCCTTGGCAGGGGAGACCCAGTACTTC. The full variable domain, its missing parts supplied by reference TRBV28 and TRBJ2-5, is DVKVTQSSRYLVKRTGEKVFLECVQDMDHENMFWYRQDPGLGLRLIYFSYDVKMKEKGDIPEGYSVSREKKERFSLILESASTNQTSMYLCVSSPSLAGETQYFGPGTRLLVL.

In the case of this clonotype: One junction end disagrees with the germline gene, perhaps due to a read error. This chain joins TRBV20-1 and TRBJ2-5, with TRBD1 matching over 7 bases. The CDR3 totals 13 residues. CDR1 is DFQATT, CDR2 SNEGSKA, per germline (reference sequence). DNA for the CDR3: TGCAGTGTGCCCGACAGGGTTCAAGAGTCCCAGTACTTC. It yields the protein CSVPDRVQESQYF.

Details on this clonotype: A much larger clone differs from this one at a single base, so this may be a read error. J is TRBJ2-7 and V is TRBV29-1; D may be TRBD1 (6 bases). CDR1 and CDR2 (germline): SQVTM, ANQGSEA. V was cut by 6 bases and J by 6 bases, with 15 bases left in between. The CDR3 extends over 12 amino acids. Here the CDR3 reads CSVQQGPREQYF. The DNA of the CDR3 is TGCAGCGTCCAACAGGGTCCCCGCGAGCAGTACTTC.

This clonotype was seen a few times. This chain connects TRBV4-3 to TRBJ1-3, with 10 bases fitting TRBD1. Looked up from germline, CDR1 is LGHNA and CDR2 is YSLEER. This CDR3 comprises 17 residues. Unmatched junction bases numbered 7, after V lost 1 base and J lost 4 bases. In DNA form, the CDR3 reads TGCGCCAGCAGCCAAGTCCGGGGACAGGGGTTCGGAAACACCATATATTTT. It codes for CASSQVRGQGFGNTIYF.

A few counts support this clonotype. The chain carries TRBV12-3 or TRBV12-4 and TRBJ2-2; 7 bases agree with TRBD1. The CDR3 is 14 residues long. With 7 bases clipped from V and 1 base from J, the junction kept 3 bases outside the gene matches. The CDR3 bases are TGTGCCAGCAAGGACAGGCAGAACACCGGGGAGCTGTTTTTT. Protein sequence: CASKDRQNTGELFF.

The rearrangement links TRBV5-1 to TRBJ2-3, with 7 nucleotides matching TRBD2. The CDR3 is made up of 14 amino acids. With V trimmed by 7 bases and J by 2 bases, 7 bases remained unmatched. Germline V gene data show CDR1 as SGHRS and CDR2 as YFSETQ. This chain's CDR3 is CASGREPPTDTQYF. The CDR3 DNA reads as TGCGCCAGCGGGAGGGAACCCCCCACAGATACGCAGTATTTT.

The rearrangement uses TRBV7-6 and TRBJ2-5; TRBD2 matches 8 bases. The germline gives CDR1 SGHVS, CDR2 FNYEAQ. CDR3 size: 13 residues. V lost 6 bases and J lost 5; bases outside the gene matches: 5. In nucleotides, the CDR3 is TGTGCCAGCAGGCGGGGGGTCGGGGAGACCCAGTACTTC. It yields the protein CASRRGVGETQYF.

Points on this clonotype: One end of the junction fails to match germline, which may point to a read error. V is TRBV28 and J is TRBJ2-1, with D possibly TRBD1 on 6 matching bases. Germline assignment: CDR1 MDHEN and CDR2 SYDVKM. The CDR3 covers 13 residues. CDR3 sequence: CASSLDGGDEQLF. Here the CDR3 DNA reads TGTGCCAGCAGTCTCGATGGGGGCGATGAGCAGCTCTTC. The full variable domain, in which reference TRBV28 and TRBJ2-1 provide the parts outside the CDR3, is DVKVTQSSRYLVKRTGEKVFLECVQDMDHENMFWYRQDPGLGLRLIYFSYDVKMKEKGDIPEGYSVSREKKERFSLILESASTNQTSMYLCASSLDGGDEQLFGPGTRLTVL.

This clonotype was seen a handful of times. The chain employs TRBV7-3 and TRBJ2-6; D is undetermined. V lost 0 bases, J lost 0 bases, and 12 bases lay in between. The CDR3 has 18 residues. Germline V gene data show CDR1 as SGHTA and CDR2 as FQGTGA. The CDR3 DNA is TGTGCCAGCAGCTTAACGTCAATTCAGTACTCTGGGGCCAACGTCCTGACTTTC. Residues: CASSLTSIQYSGANVLTF.